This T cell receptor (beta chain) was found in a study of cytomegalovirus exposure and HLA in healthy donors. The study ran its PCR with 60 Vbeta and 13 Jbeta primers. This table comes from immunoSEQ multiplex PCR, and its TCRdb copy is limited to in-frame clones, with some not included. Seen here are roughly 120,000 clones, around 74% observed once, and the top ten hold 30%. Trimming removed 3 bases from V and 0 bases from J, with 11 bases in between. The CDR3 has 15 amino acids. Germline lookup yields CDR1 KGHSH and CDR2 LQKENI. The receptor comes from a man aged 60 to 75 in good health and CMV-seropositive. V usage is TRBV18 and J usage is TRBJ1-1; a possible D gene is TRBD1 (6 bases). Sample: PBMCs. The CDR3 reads CASSPSRGMNTEAFF. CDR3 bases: TGTGCCAGCTCACCGTCCAGGGGCATGAACACTGAAGCTTTCTTT. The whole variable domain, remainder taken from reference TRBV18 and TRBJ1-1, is NAGVMQNPRHLVRRRGQEARLRCSPMKGHSHVYWYRQLPEEGLKFMVYLQKENIIDESGMPKERFSAEFPKEGPSILRIQQVVRGDSAAYFCASSPSRGMNTEAFFGQGTRLTVV.